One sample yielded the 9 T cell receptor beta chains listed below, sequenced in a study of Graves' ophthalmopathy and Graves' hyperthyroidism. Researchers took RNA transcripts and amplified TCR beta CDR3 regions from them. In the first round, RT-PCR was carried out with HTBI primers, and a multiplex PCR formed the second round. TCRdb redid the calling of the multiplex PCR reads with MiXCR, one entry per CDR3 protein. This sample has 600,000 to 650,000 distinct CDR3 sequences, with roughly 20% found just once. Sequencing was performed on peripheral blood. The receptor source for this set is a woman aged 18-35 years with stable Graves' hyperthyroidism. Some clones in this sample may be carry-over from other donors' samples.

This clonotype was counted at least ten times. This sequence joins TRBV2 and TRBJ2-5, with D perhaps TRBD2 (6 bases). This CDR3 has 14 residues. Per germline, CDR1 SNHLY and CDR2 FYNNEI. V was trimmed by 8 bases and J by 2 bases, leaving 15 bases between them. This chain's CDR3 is CASSGRGIQETQYF. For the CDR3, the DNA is TGTGCCAGCTCGGGACGGGGGATTCAAGAGACCCAGTACTTC.

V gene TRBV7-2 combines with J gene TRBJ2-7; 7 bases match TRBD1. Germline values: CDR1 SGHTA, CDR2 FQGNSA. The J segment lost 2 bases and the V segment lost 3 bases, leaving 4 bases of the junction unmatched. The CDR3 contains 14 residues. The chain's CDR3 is CASSLKGATYEQYF. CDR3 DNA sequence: TGTGCCAGCAGCTTGAAGGGGGCGACCTACGAGCAGTACTTC.

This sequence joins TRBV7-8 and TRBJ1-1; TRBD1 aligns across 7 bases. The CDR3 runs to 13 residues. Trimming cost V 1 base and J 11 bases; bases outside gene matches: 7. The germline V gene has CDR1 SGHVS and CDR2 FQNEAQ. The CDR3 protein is CASSLGQGGGAFF. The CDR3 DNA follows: TGTGCCAGCAGCTTAGGACAGGGTGGGGGTGCTTTCTTT. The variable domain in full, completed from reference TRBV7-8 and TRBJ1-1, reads GAGVSQSPRYKVAKRGQDVALRCDPISGHVSLFWYQQALGQGPEFLTYFQNEAQLDKSGLPSDRFFAERPEGSVSTLKIQRTQQEDSAVYLCASSLGQGGGAFFGQGTRLTVV.

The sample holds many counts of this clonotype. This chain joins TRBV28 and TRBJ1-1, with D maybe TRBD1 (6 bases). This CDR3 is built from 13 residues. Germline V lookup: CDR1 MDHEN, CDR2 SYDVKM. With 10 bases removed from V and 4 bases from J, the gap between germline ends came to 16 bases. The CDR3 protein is CATGNRVPTEAFF. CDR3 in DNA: TGTGCCACCGGGAACAGGGTTCCCACTGAAGCTTTCTTT.

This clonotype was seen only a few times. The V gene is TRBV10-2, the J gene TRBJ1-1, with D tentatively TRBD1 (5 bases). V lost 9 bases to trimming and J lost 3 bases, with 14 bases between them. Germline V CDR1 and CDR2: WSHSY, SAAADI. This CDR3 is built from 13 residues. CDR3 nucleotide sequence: TGCGCCAGTAATCGTGGGGGGGACACTGAAGCTTTCTTT. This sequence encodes CASNRGGDTEAFF.

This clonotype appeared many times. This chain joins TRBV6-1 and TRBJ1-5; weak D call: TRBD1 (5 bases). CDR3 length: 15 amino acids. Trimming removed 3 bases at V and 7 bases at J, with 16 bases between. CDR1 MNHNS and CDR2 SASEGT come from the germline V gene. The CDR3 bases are TGTGCCAGCAGTGACGAAAACAGGTTAAACCAGCCCCAGCATTTT. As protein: CASSDENRLNQPQHF.

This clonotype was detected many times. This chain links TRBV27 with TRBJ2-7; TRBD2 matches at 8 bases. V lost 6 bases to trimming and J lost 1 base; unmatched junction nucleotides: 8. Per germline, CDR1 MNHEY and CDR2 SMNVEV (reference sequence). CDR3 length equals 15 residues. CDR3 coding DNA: TGTGCCAGCAGCAAATCCGGGACTAGTTCCTACGAGCAGTACTTC. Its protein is CASSKSGTSSYEQYF.

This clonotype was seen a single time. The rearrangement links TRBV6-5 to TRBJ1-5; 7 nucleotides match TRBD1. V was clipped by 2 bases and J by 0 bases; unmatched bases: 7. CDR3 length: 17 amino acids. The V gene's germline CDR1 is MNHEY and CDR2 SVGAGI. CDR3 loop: CASSYPPGQVSNQPQHF. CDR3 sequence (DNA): TGTGCCAGCAGTTACCCGCCAGGACAGGTTAGCAATCAGCCCCAGCATTTT.

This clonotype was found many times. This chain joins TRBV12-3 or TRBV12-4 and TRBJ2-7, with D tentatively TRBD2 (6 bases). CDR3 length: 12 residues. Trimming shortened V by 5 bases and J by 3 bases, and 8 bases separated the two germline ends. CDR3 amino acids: CASSAGNYEQYF. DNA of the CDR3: TGTGCCAGCAGTGCGGGGAACTACGAGCAGTACTTC.